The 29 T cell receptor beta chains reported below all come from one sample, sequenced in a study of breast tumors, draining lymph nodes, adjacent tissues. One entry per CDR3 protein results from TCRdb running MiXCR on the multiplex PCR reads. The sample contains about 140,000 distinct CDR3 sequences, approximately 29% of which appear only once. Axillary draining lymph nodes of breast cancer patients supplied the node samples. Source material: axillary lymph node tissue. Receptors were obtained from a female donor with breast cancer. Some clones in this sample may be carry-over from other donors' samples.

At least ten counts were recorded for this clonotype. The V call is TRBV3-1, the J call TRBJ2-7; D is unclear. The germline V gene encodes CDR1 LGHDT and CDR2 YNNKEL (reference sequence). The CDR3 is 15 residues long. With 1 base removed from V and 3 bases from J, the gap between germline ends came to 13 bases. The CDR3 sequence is CASSQVHGGSYEQYV. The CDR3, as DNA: TGTGCCAGCAGCCAAGTACACGGCGGCAGCTACGAGCAGTACGTC.

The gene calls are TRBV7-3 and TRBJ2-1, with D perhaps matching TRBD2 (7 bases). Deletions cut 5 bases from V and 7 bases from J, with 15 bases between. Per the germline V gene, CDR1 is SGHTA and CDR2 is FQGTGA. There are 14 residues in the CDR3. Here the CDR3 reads CASSPQGGRNEQFF. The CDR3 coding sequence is TGTGCCAGCAGCCCACAGGGAGGGAGGAATGAGCAGTTCTTC.

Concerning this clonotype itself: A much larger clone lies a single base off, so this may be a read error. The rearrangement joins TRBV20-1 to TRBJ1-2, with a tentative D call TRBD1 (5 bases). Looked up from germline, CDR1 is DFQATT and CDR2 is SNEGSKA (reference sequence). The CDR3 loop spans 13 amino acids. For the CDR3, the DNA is TGCAGTGCTAGAGGGGGCAGCAACTATGCCTACACCTTC. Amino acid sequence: CSARGGSNYAYTF.

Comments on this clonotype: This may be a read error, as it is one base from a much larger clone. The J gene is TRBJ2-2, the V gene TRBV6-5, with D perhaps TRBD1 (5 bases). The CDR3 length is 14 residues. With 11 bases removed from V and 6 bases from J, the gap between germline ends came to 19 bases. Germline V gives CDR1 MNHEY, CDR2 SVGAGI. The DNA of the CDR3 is TGTGCCGGCACCCTGACAGCGTTTTCCGGGGAGCTGTTTTTT. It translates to CAGTLTAFSGELFF.

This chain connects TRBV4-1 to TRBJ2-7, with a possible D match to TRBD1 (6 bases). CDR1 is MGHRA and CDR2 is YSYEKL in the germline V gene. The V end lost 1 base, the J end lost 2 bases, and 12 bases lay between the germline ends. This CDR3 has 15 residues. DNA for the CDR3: TGCGCCAGCAGCCAAGTTCAGGGGTTAACCTACGAGCAGTACTTC. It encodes CASSQVQGLTYEQYF.

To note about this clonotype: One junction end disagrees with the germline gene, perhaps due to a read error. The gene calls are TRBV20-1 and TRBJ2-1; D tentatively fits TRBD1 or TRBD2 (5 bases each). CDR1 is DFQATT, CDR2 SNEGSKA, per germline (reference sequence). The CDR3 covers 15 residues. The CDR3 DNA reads TGTAGTGCCATACCAAAGGGGACGGCCTACAATGAGCAGTCCTTC. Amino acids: CSAIPKGTAYNEQSF.

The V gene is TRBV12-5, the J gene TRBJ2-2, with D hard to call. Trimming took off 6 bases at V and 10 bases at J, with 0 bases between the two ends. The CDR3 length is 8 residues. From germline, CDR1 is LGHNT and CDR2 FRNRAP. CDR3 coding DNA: TGTGCTAGTGGGGAGCTGTTTTTT. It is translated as CASGELFF. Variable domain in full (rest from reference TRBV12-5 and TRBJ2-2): DARVTQTPRHKVTEMGQEVTMRCQPILGHNTVFWYRQTMMQGLELLAYFRNRAPLDDSGMPKDRFSAEMPDATLATLKIQPSEPRDSAVYFCASGELFFGEGSRLTVL.

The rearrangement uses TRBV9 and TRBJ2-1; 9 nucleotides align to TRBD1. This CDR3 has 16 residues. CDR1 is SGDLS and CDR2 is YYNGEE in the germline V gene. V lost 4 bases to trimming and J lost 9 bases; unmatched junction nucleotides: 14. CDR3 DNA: TGTGCCAGCAGCAAGGGGGGGGGACAGGGCTTCGGTGAGCAGTTCTTC. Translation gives CASSKGGGQGFGEQFF.

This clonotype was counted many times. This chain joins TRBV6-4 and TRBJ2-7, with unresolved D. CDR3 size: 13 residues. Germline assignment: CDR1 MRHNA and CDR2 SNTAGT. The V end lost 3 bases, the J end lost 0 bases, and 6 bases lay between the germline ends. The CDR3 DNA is TGTGCCAGCAGTGAACTGAGCTCCTACGAGCAGTACGTC. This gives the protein CASSELSSYEQYV.

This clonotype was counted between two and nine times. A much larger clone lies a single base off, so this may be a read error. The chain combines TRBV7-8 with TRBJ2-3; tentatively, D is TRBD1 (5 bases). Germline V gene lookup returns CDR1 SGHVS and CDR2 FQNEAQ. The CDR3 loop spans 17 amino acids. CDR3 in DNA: TGTGCCAGCAGCTTACACCAGGGATCAGGAGTCGCAGATCCGCAGTATTTT. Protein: CASSLHQGSGVADPQYF. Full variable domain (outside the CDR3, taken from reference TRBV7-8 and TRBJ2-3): GAGVSQSPRYKVAKRGQDVALRCDPISGHVSLFWYQQALGQGPEFLTYFQNEAQLDKSGLPSDRFFAERPEGSVSTLKIQRTQQEDSAVYLCASSLHQGSGVADPQYFGPGTRLTVL.

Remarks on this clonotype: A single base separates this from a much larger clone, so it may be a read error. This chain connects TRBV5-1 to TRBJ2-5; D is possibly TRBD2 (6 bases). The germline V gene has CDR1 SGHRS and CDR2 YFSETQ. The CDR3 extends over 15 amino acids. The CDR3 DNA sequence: TGCGCCAGCACCAGGAATAAGGACTACCACGAGACCCAGTACTTC. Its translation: CASTRNKDYHETQYF.

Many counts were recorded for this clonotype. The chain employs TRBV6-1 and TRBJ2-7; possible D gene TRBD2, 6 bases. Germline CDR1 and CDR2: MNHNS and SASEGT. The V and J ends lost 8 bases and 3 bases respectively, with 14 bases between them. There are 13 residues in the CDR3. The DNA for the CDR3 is TGTGCCAGCGCCCGGGACTGGTTCTACGAGCAGTACTTC. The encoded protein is CASARDWFYEQYF.

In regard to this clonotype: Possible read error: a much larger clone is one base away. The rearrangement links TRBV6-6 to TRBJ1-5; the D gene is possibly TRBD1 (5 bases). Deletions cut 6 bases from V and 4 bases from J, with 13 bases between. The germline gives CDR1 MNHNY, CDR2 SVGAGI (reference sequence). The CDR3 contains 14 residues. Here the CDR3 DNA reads TGTGCCAGCAGGTACGGGGCAGCAAATCAGCCCCAGCATTTT. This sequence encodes CASRYGAANQPQHF.

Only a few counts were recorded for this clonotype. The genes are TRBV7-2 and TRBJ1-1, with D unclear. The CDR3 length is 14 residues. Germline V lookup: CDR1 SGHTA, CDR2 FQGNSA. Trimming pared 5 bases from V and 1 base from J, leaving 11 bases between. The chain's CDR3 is CASSLSPQNTEAFF. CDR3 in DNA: TGTGCCAGCAGCCTGAGCCCACAGAACACTGAAGCTTTCTTT.

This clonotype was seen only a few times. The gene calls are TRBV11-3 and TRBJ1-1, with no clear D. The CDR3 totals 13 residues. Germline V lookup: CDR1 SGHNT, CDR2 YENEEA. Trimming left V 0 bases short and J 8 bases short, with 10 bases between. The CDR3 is CASSLDHRLEAFF. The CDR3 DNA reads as TGTGCCAGCAGCTTAGATCATCGCCTAGAAGCTTTCTTT.

CDR3 sequence: CATSGQGAREQYF. The CDR3 coding sequence is TGTGCCACCAGCGGGCAGGGGGCGCGCGAGCAGTACTTC. This chain links TRBV15 with TRBJ2-7, with 8 bases fitting TRBD1. This CDR3 comprises 13 residues. The germline gives CDR1 LNHNV, CDR2 YYDKDF (reference sequence). V trimming: 5 bases; J trimming: 6 bases; junction bases outside the gene matches: 6.

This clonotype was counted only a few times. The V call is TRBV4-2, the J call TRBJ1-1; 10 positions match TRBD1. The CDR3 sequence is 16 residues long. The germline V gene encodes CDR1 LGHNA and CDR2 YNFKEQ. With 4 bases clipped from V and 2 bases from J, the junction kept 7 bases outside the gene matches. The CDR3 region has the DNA TGTGCCAGCAGCCCCCGGGACAGGGGACCTAACACTGAAGCTTTCTTT. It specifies CASSPRDRGPNTEAFF.

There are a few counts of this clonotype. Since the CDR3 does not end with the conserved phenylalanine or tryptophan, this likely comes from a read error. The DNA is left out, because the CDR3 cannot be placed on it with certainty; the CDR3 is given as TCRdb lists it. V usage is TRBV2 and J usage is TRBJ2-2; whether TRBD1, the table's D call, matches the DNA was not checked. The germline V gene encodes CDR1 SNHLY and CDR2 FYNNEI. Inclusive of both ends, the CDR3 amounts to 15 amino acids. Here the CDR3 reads CARSRGHANTGERMS.

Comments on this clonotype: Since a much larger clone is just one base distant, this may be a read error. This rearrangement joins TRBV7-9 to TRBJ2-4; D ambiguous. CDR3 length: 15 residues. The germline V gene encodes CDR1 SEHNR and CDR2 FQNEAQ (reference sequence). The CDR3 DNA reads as TGTGCCAGCAGCTTGAGAGTTGACGCCAAAAACATTCAGCACTTC. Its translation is CASSLRVDAKNIQHF.

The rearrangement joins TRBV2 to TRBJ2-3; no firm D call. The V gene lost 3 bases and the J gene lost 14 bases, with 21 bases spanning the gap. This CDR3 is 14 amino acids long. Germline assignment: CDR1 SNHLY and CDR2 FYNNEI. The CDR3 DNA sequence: TGTGCCAGCAGTGATGTCTACTTCCCAAGTACGTGGTATTTT. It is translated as CASSDVYFPSTWYF.

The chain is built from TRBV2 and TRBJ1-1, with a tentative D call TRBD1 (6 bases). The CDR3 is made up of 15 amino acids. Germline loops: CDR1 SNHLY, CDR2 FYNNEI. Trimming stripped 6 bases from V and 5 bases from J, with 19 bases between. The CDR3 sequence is CASRYIRRGGTEAFF. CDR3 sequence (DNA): TGTGCCAGCAGGTACATACGCAGGGGAGGAACTGAAGCTTTCTTT.

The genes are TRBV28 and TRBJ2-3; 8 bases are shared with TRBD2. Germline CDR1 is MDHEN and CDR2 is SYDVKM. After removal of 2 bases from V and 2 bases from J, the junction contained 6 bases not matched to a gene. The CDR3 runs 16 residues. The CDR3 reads CASSLGAGGSTDTQYF. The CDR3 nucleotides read TGTGCCAGCAGTTTAGGGGCGGGGGGCTCCACAGATACGCAGTATTTT.

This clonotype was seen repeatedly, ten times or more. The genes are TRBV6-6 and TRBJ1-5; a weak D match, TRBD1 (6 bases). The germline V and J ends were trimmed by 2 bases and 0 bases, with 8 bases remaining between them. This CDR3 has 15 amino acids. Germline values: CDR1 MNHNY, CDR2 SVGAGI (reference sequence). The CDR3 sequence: CASSYGGYSNQPQHF. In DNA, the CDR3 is TGTGCCAGCAGTTACGGGGGCTATAGCAATCAGCCCCAGCATTTT.

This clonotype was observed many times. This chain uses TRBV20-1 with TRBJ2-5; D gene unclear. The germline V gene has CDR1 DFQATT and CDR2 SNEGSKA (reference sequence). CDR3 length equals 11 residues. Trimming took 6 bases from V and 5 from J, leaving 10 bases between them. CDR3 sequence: CSAASWETQYF. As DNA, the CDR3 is TGCAGTGCGGCAAGTTGGGAGACCCAGTACTTC.

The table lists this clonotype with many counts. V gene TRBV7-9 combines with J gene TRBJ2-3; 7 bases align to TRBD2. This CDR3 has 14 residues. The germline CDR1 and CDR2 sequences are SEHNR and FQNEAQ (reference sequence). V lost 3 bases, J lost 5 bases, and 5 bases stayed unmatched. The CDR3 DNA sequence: TGTGCCAGCAGCTTTTCGGGGGGAGGAGATACGCAGTATTTT. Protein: CASSFSGGGDTQYF. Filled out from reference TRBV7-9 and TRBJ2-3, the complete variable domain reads DTGVSQNPRHKITKRGQNVTFRCDPISEHNRLYWYRQTLGQGPEFLTYFQNEAQLEKSRLLSDRFSAERPKGSFSTLEIQRTEQGDSAMYLCASSFSGGGDTQYFGPGTRLTVL.

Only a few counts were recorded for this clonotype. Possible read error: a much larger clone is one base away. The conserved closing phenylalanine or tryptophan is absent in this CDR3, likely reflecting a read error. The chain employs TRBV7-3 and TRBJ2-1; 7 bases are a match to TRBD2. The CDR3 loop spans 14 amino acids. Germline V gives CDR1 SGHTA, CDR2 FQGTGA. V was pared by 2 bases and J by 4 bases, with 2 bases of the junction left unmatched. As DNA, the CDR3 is TGTGCCAGCAGCTTAGCGGGGGTTTACAATGAGCAGTTCCTC. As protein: CASSLAGVYNEQFL.

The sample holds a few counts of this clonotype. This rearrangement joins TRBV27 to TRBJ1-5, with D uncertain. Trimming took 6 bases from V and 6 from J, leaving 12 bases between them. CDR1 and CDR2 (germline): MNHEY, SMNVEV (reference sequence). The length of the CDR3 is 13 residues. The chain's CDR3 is CASRLTFGQPQHF. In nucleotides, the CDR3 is TGTGCCAGCAGGCTAACTTTCGGTCAGCCCCAGCATTTT.

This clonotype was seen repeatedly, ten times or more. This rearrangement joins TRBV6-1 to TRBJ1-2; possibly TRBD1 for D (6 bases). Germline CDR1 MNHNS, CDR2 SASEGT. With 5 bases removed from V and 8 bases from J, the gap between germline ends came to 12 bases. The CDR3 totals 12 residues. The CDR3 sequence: CASSSTGAGYTF. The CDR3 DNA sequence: TGTGCCAGCAGTTCGACAGGTGCAGGCTACACCTTC.

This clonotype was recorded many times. Written as DNA, the CDR3 is TGTGCCAGCAGCCGCGGGGAGAACTATGGCTACACCTTC. Encoded protein: CASSRGENYGYTF. The chain combines TRBV5-8 with TRBJ1-2; D unclear. This CDR3 region has 13 residues. Trimming took off 4 bases at V and 2 bases at J, with 9 bases between the two ends. The germline CDR1 and CDR2 sequences are SGHTS and YDEGEE.